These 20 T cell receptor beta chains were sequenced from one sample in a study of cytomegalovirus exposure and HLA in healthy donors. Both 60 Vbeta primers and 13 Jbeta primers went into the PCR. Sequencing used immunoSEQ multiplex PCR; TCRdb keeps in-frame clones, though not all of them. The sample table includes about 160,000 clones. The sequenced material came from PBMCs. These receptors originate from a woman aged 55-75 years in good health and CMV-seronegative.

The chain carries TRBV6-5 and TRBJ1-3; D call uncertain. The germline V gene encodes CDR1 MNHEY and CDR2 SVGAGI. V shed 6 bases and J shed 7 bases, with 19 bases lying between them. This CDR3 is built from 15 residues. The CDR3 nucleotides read TGTGCCAGCAGGGCTTTTATTAGCGACGGGAACACCATATATTTT. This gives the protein CASRAFISDGNTIYF.

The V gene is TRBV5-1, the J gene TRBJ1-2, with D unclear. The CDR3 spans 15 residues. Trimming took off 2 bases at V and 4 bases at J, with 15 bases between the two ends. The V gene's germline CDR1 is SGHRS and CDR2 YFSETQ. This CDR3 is CASSFDRGRSYGYTF. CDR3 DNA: TGCGCCAGCAGCTTCGATCGGGGAAGGAGCTATGGCTACACCTTC.

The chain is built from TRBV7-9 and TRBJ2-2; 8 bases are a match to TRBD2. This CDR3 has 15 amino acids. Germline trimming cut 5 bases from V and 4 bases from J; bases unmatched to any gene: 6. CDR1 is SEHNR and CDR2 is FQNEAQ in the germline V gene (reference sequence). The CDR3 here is CASSTGLAVTGELFF. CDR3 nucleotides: TGTGCCAGCAGCACCGGACTAGCCGTCACCGGGGAGCTGTTTTTT.

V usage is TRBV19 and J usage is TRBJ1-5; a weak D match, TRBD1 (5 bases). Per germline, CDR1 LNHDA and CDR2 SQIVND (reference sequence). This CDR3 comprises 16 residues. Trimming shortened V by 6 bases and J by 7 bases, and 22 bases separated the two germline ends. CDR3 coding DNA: TGTGCCAGTAGGATCGGGACTCCCGGGGGGTTACAGCCCCAGCATTTT. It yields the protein CASRIGTPGGLQPQHF.

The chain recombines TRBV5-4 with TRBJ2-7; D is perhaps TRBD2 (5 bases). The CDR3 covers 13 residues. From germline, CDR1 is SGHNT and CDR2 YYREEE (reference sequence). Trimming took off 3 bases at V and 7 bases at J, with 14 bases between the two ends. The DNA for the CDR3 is TGTGCCAGCAGCTCGCCAGCGACGGGAGAGCAGTACTTC. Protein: CASSSPATGEQYF.

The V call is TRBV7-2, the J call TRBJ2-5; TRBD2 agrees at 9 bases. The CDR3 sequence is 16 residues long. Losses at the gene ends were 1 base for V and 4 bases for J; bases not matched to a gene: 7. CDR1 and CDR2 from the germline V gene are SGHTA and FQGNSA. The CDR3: CASSLGAGGPGETQYF. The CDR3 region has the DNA TGTGCCAGCAGCTTAGGAGCGGGGGGTCCTGGAGAGACCCAGTACTTC.

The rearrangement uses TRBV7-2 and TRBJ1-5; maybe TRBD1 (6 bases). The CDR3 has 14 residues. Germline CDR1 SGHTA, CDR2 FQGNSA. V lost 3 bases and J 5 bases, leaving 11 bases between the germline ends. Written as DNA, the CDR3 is TGTGCCAGCAGCTTGGAGACAGGTCATCAGCCCCAGCATTTT. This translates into CASSLETGHQPQHF. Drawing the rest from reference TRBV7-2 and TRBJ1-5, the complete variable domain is GAGVSQSPSNKVTEKGKDVELRCDPISGHTALYWYRQSLGQGLEFLIYFQGNSAPDKSGLPSDRFSAERTGGSVSTLTIQRTQQEDSAVYLCASSLETGHQPQHFGDGTRLSIL.

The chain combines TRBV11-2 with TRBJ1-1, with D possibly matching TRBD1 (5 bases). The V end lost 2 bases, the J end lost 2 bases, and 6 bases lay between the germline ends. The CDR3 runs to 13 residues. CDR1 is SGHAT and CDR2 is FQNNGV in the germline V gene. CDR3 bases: TGTGCCAGCAGCTTACAGGGTAACACTGAAGCTTTCTTT. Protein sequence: CASSLQGNTEAFF.

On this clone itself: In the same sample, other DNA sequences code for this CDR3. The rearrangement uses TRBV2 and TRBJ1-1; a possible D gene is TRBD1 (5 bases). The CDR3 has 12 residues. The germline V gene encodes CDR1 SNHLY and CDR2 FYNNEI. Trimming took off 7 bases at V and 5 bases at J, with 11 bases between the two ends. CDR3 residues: CASNRGGTEAFF. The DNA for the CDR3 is TGTGCCAGCAACCGGGGGGGGACTGAAGCTTTCTTT.

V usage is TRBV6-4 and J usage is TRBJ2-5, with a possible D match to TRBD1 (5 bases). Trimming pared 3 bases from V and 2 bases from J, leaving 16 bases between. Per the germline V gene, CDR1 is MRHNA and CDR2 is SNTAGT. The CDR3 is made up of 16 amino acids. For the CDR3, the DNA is TGTGCCAGCAGTGAAGTAGGTGGGGCAGTACAAGAGACCCAGTACTTC. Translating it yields CASSEVGGAVQETQYF.

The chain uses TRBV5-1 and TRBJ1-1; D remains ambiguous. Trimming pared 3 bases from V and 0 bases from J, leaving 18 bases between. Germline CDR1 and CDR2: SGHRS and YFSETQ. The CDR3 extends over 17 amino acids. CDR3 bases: TGCGCCAGCAGCTCACTCTCCGGCGGAGGGATGAACACTGAAGCTTTCTTT. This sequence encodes CASSSLSGGGMNTEAFF.

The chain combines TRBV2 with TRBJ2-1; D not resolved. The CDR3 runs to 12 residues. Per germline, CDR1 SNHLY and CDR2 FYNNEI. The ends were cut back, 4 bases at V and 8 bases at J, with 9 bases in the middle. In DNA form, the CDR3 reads TGTGCCAGCAGTGTACTGGCGGATGAGCAGTTCTTC. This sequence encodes CASSVLADEQFF.

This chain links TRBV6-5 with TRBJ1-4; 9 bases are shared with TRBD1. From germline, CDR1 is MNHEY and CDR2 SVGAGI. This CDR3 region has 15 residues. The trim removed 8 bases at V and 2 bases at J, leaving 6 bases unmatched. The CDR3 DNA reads TGTGCCAGCGCCCAAACAGGGGGCACTAATGAAAAACTGTTTTTT. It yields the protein CASAQTGGTNEKLFF.

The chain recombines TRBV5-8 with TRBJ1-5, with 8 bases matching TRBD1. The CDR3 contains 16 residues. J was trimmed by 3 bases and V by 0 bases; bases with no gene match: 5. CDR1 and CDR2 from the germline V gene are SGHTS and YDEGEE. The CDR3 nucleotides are TGTGCCAGCAGCTTGGCCGGGACAGGCCCCAATCAGCCCCAGCATTTT. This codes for CASSLAGTGPNQPQHF.

The CDR3 loop reads CASSGGYGNTIYF. Written as DNA, the CDR3 is TGTGCCAGCAGTGGAGGGTACGGAAACACCATATATTTT. V and J are TRBV7-2 and TRBJ1-3; D uncertain. Germline CDR1 reads SGHTA; CDR2 reads FQGNSA. The CDR3 covers 13 residues. The ends were cut back, 6 bases at V and 4 bases at J, with 10 bases in the middle.

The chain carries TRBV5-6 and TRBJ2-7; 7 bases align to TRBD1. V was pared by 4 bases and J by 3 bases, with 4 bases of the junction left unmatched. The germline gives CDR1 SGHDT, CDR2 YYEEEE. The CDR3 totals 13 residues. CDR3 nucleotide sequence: TGTGCCAGCAGCGTGACAGGGATCTACGAGCAGTACTTC. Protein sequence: CASSVTGIYEQYF.

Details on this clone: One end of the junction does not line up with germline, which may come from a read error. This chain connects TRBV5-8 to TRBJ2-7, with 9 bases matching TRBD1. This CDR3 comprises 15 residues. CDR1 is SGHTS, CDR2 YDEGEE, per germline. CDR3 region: CASSLVGQGIYEQYF. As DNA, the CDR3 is TGTGCCAGTAGCTTGGTGGGACAGGGCATCTACGAGCAGTACTTC.

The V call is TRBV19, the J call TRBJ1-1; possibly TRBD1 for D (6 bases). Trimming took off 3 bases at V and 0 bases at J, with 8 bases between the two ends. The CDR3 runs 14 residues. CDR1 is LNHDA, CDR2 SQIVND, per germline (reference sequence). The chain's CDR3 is CASSIGQLNTEAFF. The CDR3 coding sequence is TGTGCCAGTAGTATTGGACAGTTGAACACTGAAGCTTTCTTT.

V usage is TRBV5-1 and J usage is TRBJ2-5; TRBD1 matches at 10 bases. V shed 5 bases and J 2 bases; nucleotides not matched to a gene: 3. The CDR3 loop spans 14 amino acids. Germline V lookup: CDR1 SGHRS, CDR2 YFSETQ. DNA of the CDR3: TGCGCCAGCAGATGGACAGGGGGGCAAGAGACCCAGTACTTC. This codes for CASRWTGGQETQYF.

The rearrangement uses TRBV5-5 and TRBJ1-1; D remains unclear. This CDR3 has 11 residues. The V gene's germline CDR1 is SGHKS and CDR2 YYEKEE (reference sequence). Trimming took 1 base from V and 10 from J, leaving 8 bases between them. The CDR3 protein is CASSLSSGAFF. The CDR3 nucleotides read TGTGCCAGCAGCTTGAGTTCGGGAGCTTTCTTT.